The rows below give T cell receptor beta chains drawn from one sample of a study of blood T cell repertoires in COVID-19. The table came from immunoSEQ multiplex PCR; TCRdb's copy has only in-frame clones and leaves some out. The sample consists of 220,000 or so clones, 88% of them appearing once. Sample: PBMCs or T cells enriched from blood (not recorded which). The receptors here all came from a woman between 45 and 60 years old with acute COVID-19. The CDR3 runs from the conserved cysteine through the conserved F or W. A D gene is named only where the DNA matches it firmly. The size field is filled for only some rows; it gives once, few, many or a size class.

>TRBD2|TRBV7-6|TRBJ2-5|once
CASSLLAGQETQYF
TGTGCCAGCAGCTTACTAGCGGGACAAGAGACCCAGTACTTC
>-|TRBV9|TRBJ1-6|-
CASRLTGTTPLHF
TGTGCCAGCAGGTTAACAGGGACGACACCCCTCCACTTT
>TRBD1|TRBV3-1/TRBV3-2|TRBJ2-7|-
CASSQSPGQGYEQYF
TGTGCCAGCAGCCAATCGCCGGGACAGGGGTACGAGCAGTACTTC
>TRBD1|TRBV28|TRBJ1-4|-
CASAVPGTGGEKLFF
TGTGCCAGCGCCGTACCCGGGACAGGGGGAGAAAAACTGTTTTTT
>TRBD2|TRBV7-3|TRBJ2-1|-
CASSAGTSGRAIHNEQFF
TGTGCCAGCAGCGCCGGGACTAGCGGGAGGGCCATCCACAATGAGCAGTTCTTC
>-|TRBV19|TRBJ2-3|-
CASSKTATSTDTQYF
TGTGCCAGTAGCAAGACTGCAACTAGCACAGATACGCAGTATTTT
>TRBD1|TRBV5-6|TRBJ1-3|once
CASSIGTVSGNTIYF
TGTGCCAGCAGCATAGGGACAGTCTCTGGAAACACCATATATTTT
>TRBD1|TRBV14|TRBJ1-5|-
CASSRTGGNQPQHF
TGTGCCAGCAGCCGGACAGGGGGCAATCAGCCCCAGCATTTT
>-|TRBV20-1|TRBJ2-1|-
CSASRQAGDEQFF
TGCAGTGCTAGTAGACAGGCTGGCGATGAGCAGTTCTTC
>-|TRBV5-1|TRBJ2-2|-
CASRLTALGTGELFF
TGCGCCAGCAGGTTAACAGCCTTAGGAACCGGGGAGCTGTTTTTT
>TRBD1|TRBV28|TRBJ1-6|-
CASSLQGVASPLHF
TGTGCCAGCAGTCTCCAGGGGGTAGCTTCACCCCTCCACTTT
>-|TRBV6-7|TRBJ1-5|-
CASSYSSGPSNQPQHF
TGTGCCAGCAGTTACTCGAGCGGACCTAGCAATCAGCCCCAGCATTTT
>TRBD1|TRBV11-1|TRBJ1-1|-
CASSPDRGWMNTEAFF
TGTGCCAGCAGCCCCGACAGGGGGTGGATGAACACTGAAGCTTTCTTT
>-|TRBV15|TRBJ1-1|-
CATSRLRGWTEAFF
TGTGCCACCAGCAGACTGAGAGGGTGGACTGAAGCTTTCTTT
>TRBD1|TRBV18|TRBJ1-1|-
CASSGGQGNTEAFF
TGTGCCAGCTCAGGCGGACAGGGGAACACTGAAGCTTTCTTT
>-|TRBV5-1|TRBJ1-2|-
CASSPAGIDSGDGYTF
TGCGCCAGCAGCCCCGCCGGCATAGACAGTGGGGATGGCTACACCTTC
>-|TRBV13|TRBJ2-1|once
CASSPGGRPGNEQFF
TGTGCCAGCAGCCCAGGCGGCCGCCCGGGGAATGAGCAGTTCTTC
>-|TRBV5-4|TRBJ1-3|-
CAGQRGPTSGNTIYF
TGTGCCGGACAGCGGGGACCGACCTCTGGAAACACCATATATTTT
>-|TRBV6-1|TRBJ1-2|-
CASSEGLNYGYTF
TGTGCCAGCAGTGAGGGCCTTAACTATGGCTACACCTTC
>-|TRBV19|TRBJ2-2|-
CASSIRLNTGELFF
TGTGCCAGTAGTATCCGGTTGAACACCGGGGAGCTGTTTTTT
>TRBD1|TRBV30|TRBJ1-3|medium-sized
CAWSPPGTGVGNTIYF
TGTGCCTGGAGTCCCCCCGGGACAGGGGTTGGAAACACCATATATTTT
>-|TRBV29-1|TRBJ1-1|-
CSVTGSVRGFTEAFF
TGCAGCGTTACCGGATCAGTCCGGGGGTTCACTGAAGCTTTCTTT
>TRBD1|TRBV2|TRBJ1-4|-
CASRGQVLTNEKLFF
TGTGCCAGCAGGGGACAGGTCTTGACTAATGAAAAACTGTTTTTT
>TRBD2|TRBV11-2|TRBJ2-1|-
CASSLVRLAGVHEQFF
TGTGCCAGCAGCCTAGTTAGGCTAGCGGGAGTTCATGAGCAGTTCTTC
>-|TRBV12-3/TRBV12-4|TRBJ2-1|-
CASSFPLSEQFF
TGTGCCAGCAGTTTTCCCCTAAGTGAGCAGTTCTTC
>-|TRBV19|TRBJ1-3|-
CASHRESSGNTIYF
TGTGCCAGCCACAGGGAAAGCTCTGGAAACACCATATATTTT
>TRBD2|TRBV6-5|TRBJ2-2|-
CASRVTSGSMGELFF
TGTGCCAGCAGAGTCACTAGCGGGAGTATGGGGGAGCTGTTTTTT
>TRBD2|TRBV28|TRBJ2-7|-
CASSFSGRAYEQYF
TGTGCCAGCAGTTTTAGCGGGAGAGCCTACGAGCAGTACTTC
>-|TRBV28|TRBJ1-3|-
CASSLRGRYTPNTIYF
TGTGCCAGCAGTTTAAGGGGCAGATATACCCCGAACACCATATATTTT
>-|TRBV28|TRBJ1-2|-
CASTTPRIQEPYGYTF
TGTGCCAGCACCACGCCCCGGATCCAGGAACCCTATGGCTACACCTTC
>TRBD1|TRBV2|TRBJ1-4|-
CASTKGQPNEKLFF
TGTGCCAGCACCAAGGGACAGCCGAATGAAAAACTGTTTTTT
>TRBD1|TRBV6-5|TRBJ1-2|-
CASSIIPGQNYGYTF
TGTGCCAGCAGTATAATTCCGGGACAGAACTATGGCTACACCTTC
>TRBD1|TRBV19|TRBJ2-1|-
CASTFLPGQGTNEQFF
TGTGCCAGTACCTTCCTCCCGGGACAGGGTACGAATGAGCAGTTCTTC
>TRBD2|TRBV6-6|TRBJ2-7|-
CASSRLAETEIYEQYF
TGTGCCAGCAGTCGACTAGCGGAGACCGAGATTTACGAGCAGTACTTC
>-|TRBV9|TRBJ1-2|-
CASSAPGDYYGYTF
TGTGCCAGCAGCGCGCCGGGAGATTACTATGGCTACACCTTC
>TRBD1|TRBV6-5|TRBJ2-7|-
CASSPAGTGGFKYF
TGTGCCAGCAGCCCGGCCGGGACAGGGGGCTTTAAGTACTTC
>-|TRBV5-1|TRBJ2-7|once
CASSAASDEQYF
TGCGCCAGCAGCGCGGCTAGCGACGAGCAGTACTTC
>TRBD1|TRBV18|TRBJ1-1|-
CASSPATGGTMNTEAFF
TGTGCCAGCTCACCAGCGACAGGGGGTACGATGAACACTGAAGCTTTCTTT
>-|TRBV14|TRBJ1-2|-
CASSPHPRGAIYGYTF
TGTGCCAGCAGCCCCCATCCTCGCGGGGCAATCTATGGCTACACCTTC
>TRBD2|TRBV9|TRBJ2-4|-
CASSVGGENIQYF
TGTGCCAGCAGCGTTGGGGGGGAAAACATTCAGTACTTC
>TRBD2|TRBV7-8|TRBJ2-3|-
CASSLAVAGGADTQYF
TGTGCCAGCAGCTTAGCCGTAGCGGGAGGGGCAGATACGCAGTATTTT
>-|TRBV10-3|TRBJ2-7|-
CAISGLSSDYEQYF
TGTGCCATCAGTGGTCTTAGCAGCGACTACGAGCAGTACTTC
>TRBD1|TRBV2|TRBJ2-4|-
CASRTGALAKNIQYF
TGTGCCAGCAGGACAGGGGCACTAGCCAAAAACATTCAGTACTTC
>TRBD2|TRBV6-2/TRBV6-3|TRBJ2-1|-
CASSYSGTSGSGSYNEQFF
TGTGCCAGCAGTTACAGTGGGACTAGCGGGAGCGGGTCCTACAATGAGCAGTTCTTC
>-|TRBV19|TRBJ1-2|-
CASNQGLIYGYTF
TGTGCCAGTAACCAGGGGCTCATCTATGGCTACACCTTC
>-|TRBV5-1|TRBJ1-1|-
CASSLGGAGTEAFF
TGCGCCAGCAGCCTCGGGGGGGCTGGCACTGAAGCTTTCTTT
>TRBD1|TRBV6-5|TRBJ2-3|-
CASSYYHRDSEQYF
TGTGCCAGCAGTTACTACCACCGGGACAGTGAGCAGTATTTT
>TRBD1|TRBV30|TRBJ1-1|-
CAWKGTGQGTEAFF
TGTGCCTGGAAGGGGACAGGACAAGGCACTGAAGCTTTCTTT
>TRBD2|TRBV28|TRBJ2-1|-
CASSLGGRATLSYNEQFF
TGTGCCAGCAGTTTGGGCGGGAGGGCCACCCTTTCCTACAATGAGCAGTTCTTC
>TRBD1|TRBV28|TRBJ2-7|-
CASSLGGQGRYEQYF
TGTGCCAGCAGTTTAGGGGGACAGGGCCGCTACGAGCAGTACTTC
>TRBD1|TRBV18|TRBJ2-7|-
CASSPAATGSQFHEQYF
TGTGCCAGCTCCCCCGCCGCGACAGGGTCGCAGTTCCACGAGCAGTACTTC
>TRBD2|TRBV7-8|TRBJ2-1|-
CASSHRTSSSYNEQFF
TGTGCCAGCAGCCATCGGACTAGTAGTTCCTACAATGAGCAGTTCTTC
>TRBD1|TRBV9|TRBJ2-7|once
CASSAGQVSSYEQYF
TGTGCCAGCAGCGCGGGACAGGTCAGCTCCTACGAGCAGTACTTC
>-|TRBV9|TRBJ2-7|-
CASSGTGRAYEQYF
TGTGCCAGCAGCGGAACAGGGAGGGCCTACGAGCAGTACTTC
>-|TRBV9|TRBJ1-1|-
CASSVGAATEAFF
TGTGCCAGCAGCGTAGGGGCAGCAACTGAAGCTTTCTTT
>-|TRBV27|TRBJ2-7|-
CASAPRDITYEQYF
TGTGCCAGCGCTCCGCGGGATATCACCTACGAGCAGTACTTC
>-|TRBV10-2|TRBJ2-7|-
CASSEALLRYEQYF
TGCGCCAGCAGTGAGGCTCTGCTACGCTACGAGCAGTACTTC
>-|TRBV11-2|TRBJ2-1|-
CASRVGVWGYNEQFF
TGTGCCAGCAGGGTCGGGGTCTGGGGTTACAATGAGCAGTTCTTC
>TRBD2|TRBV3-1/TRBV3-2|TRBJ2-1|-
CASSQERGAGVFDWQFF
TGTGCCAGCAGCCAAGAACGCGGGGCGGGAGTATTCGATTGGCAGTTCTTC